This T cell receptor (beta chain) was captured in a study of a mutant IDH1 vaccine in newly diagnosed glioma (dated by TCRdb to the early 2020s). Study-wide context: Of the 25 to 35 patients who were treated, around 62% were male and roughly 38% were female, and the mean age was about 40 years. Before enrollment, most patients had been given radiochemotherapy with temozolomide as standard therapy, while the rest had received either radiotherapy alone or temozolomide alone. Peripheral blood was collected at six visits: V03 (baseline), V05, V07, V10, V12 and V13. For exploratory analyses, 25 to 30 treated patients had longitudinal TCRB deep sequencing done wherever samples were available. Study-wide findings and limitations: Vaccine-induced immune responses across multiple MHC alleles were detected in 93.3% of patients. Pseudoprogression seemed to be unrelated to changes in the top peripheral T cell clonotypes found by TCRB sequencing. The authors noted that analyses of patient blood samples could not be reproduced because of sample limitations. PBMC samples for TCRB deep sequencing were selected based on availability.

The CDR3 covers 16 residues, taking in both the cysteine and the phenylalanine. Only the CDR3 DNA stays, 48 bases, in frame from base 1. The germline V gene yields LGHNA for CDR1 and YNFKEQ for CDR2. At the junction V is shortened by 1 base and J by 1 base; bases outside the gene matches: 3. As for this clone: Its antigen remains undetermined. No base quality information exists; no much larger clone differs at one position.

The library was prepared using the immunoSEQ multiplex PCR assay. Rearranged TCR beta chain sequences were amplified using the hsTCRB Kit according to the manufacturer's protocol. An Illumina MiSeq was used to sequence the TCRB libraries. In the source study's methods: The proprietary platform of the kit vendor was used for demultiplexing, trimming and gene mapping. TCRdb's version of the immuneACCESS table is confined to in-frame rearrangements and falls short of the full clone set. An unresolved V gene accounts for under half of the shortfall where checked; the remainder is of unknown origin. Clone size and the V and J calls come from that table; the DNA yielded D and trimming. The sample data list about 68,000 clones, and 79% of these were observed just once. In total, the top ten clones hold about 7.5% of the sample. The time point tag for this specimen amounts to: baseline, week 1 (first vaccination visit). The label giving this sample's treatment or condition can be read as: pre-vaccination baseline after standard-of-care therapy. Newly diagnosed WHO grade 3 or 4 IDH1-mutant astrocytomas showing loss of nuclear ATRX were present in the donors. The samples were drawn from NOA16, a multicentre, single-arm, open-label phase I trial in Germany that tested a mutant IDH1 peptide vaccine in humans for the first time. For immunogenicity testing, the blood drawn at visit V03 was used as the baseline sample. Genomic DNA for TCRB sequencing was extracted from EDTA blood using the DNeasy Blood and Tissue Kit.

The specimen comprised PBMCs, sampled from a glioma patient treated with radiotherapy, temozolomide or both. The clonotype originates from a man over 45 with glioma. This receptor chain uses TRBV4-2 and TRBJ2-1; 8 middle bases align to TRBD2. This receptor has the CDR3 CASSQGAGGSYNEQFF. The DNA sequence is as follows: TGTGCCAGCAGCCAAGGGGCGGGGGGTTCCTACAATGAGCAGTTCTTC.